The sequence of this T cell receptor beta chain was determined in a study of cytomegalovirus exposure and HLA in healthy donors (dated 2017 in TCRdb). Notes on the research overall: In an earlier analysis of 550 to 750 of the donors, 250 to 350 Gb of sequence data and 100 million or so unique TCR beta sequences from 180 million or so T cells were reported. Typing coverage varied by locus: about 620-640 donors for A, B, C, DRB1 and DQB1; under 550 for DQA1; more than 600 for DPA1; 450 to 480 for DPB1. The study aimed to test whether signatures of past pathogen exposure could be identified by cataloging public T cell receptors. Rather than using new phenotypic data, the later analysis identified candidate immune exposures from TCR beta sequences and from how often those sequences occurred across donors. Besides the first cohort of hundreds of subjects, a separate validation cohort made up of over 100 different subjects was used. Of the approximately 370 genotyped donors, 75% to 85% were placed in the genetic ancestry cluster associated with self-reported Caucasian donors. In an earlier analysis of several hundred of the donors, high-throughput TCR beta sequencing was used to judge whether each TCR beta V gene segment behaved as functional or pseudogenic. HLA typing included class I and class II loci at four-digit resolution. A later genetic analysis took genome-wide SNP genotypes for about three fifths of the 666 donors and used that subset as a discovery cohort. Across some 400 genotyped donors of the cohort, an average of approximately 200,000 unique TCR beta nucleotide sequences per donor were sequenced, and roughly a sixth of those sequences were non-productive. Every discovery cohort repertoire had been produced on one sequencing platform. Donor age, sex, ethnicity and CMV serostatus were compiled together with the repertoire data. About five DR-DQ haplotypes were treated as single units for association and clustering because of strong linkage in the cohort. To predict cytomegalovirus infection status, the study brought together high-throughput TCR immunosequencing, statistical association of individual TCRs with disease status, and machine learning. In a later analysis, previously published TCR beta repertoires from 550 to 700 donors were re-analyzed and high-resolution HLA genotyping was added so that TCR occurrence patterns could be studied. About 330 gigabases of sequencing data and around 88 million unique TCR sequences made up an early release that covered 500 to 700 HLA-typed donors. The T cell repertoires of 670 or so subjects were profiled by immunosequencing and related to cytomegalovirus serostatus. Overall study outcomes, separate from this receptor: In the study, approximately 160 TCR beta chains were listed as associated with cytomegalovirus. A cluster of highly shared sequence variants was judged likely to be a technical artifact of the sequencing pipeline. Immune exposure information for the cohort was limited to CMV serostatus. Broadly in line with IMGT annotations, most TCR beta V segments showed up in productive rearrangements about 87% or about 30% of the time in an earlier analysis of 587 of the donors. The earlier analysis of 450 to 700 of the donors excluded roughly 16 rarely observed V segments, including chromosome 9 orphons, because counts were too low. Only TCR beta chains were sequenced in this cohort, and the absence of alpha or paired-chain data limited detectable features. A further reported finding was that TCR beta sequences accurately predicted the HLA-A and HLA-B alleles for most subjects in the first cohort. Strong co-occurrence of HLA alleles, especially DR and DQ, made assigning TCR associations to individual alleles difficult. The classifier was reported to diagnose cytomegalovirus status with high specificity and sensitivity in both the original cohort and the validation cohort. Correlated functional status among segregating V segments might reflect linkage disequilibrium, but an unknown experimental factor could not be ruled out. A few of the identified cytomegalovirus-associated TCR beta chains were confirmed in vitro to be specific for cytomegalovirus antigens. While some public TCRs were present in many individuals, most TCR sequences turned up only very rarely across donors. An association between a missense DCLRE1C variant and V-gene and J-gene trimming of TCR beta chains was found in a later genetic analysis and replicated in an independent cohort. Most CMV-associated TCR beta chains appeared to be HLA-restricted in a later analysis, and the HLA associations seemed to be driven largely by CMV exposure. Because the 87-base-pair reads could not distinguish some IMGT-functional V segments, including TRBV6-2 and TRBV6-3, those segments were excluded. In a later genetic analysis, fewer N-insertions in productive TCRs were reported among donors in an Asian-associated ancestry cluster than the approximately 670-donor mean. It was suggested by the authors that the approach could potentially be generalized to other disease states and immunological phenotypes. Roughly uniform sequencing depth across donors was assumed in presence/absence analyses, although this assumption may not hold. A later analysis found that HLA-associated TCR beta chains were more clonally expanded and had lower generation probabilities than equally common non-associated chains. Several of the top co-occurrence clusters appeared to be linked to parvovirus B19, influenza, CMV and Epstein-Barr virus, according to a later analysis. A later analysis found that TCR association rates varied across HLA loci, with DRB1 alleles showing the most associated TCRs and HLA-C alleles the fewest. At a false discovery rate of 0.05, a later analysis linked some 18,000 TCR beta sequences to specific HLA alleles. Because HLA typing was missing for some donors at each locus, association tests included only the typed subset.

V gives up 4 bases and J gives up 7 bases, and the segment between their germline ends measures 10 bases. From its cysteine to its phenylalanine, the CDR3 spans 12 amino acids. The read is trimmed to its CDR3 DNA, 36 bases read in frame from base 1. The germline V gene (reference sequence) yields MNHEY for CDR1 and SMNVEV for CDR2. Library construction relied on the immunoSEQ multiplex PCR assay. The multiplex PCR relied on a mix of 60 forward primers for TCR Vbeta segments and 13 reverse primers for TCR Jbeta segments. A multiplex PCR assay on genomic DNA amplified the CDR3 region of rearranged TCR beta genes. The Illumina HiSeq System was used to sequence the amplified TCR beta libraries as 87-base-pair reads. As for the authors' bioinformatics: In a later analysis, tens of millions of unique TCR beta chains were counted across the 500 to 700 repertoires, and roughly 11 million of these chains were shared by at least two donors. Raw reads were error-corrected and collapsed into unique sequences with a nearest-neighbor algorithm that merged closely related sequences to remove PCR and sequencing errors. Alignment of CDR3 sequences to IMGT reference sequences was used to assign V, D and J gene segments. For a sequence to be retained, at least a six-nucleotide match to both a V gene segment and a J gene segment was required. Rearrangements were called productive when the CDR3 lacked stop codons and stayed in frame with V and J; all others were non-productive. Following IMGT convention, CDR3 was defined as the stretch from the second conserved V-encoded cysteine to the conserved J-encoded phenylalanine. Sequences without an unambiguous match to a single V gene segment were excluded from the earlier analysis of several hundred of the donors. An earlier analysis of about 600 of the donors called V segments functional above 56.7% productive rearrangements and segregating when the between-donor standard deviation exceeded 5%. To diagnose cytomegalovirus status from the catalog of TCR beta chain sequences, a statistical classification framework was built. In a later analysis, V and J genes were assigned by comparing TCR nucleotide sequences against IMGT/GENE-DB human TR gene sequences. The TCRdist pipeline was used in a later analysis to assign CDR3 sequences and most-parsimonious VDJ recombination scenarios. In a later analysis, every TCR beta chain was defined by the combination of its CDR3 amino acid sequence and its V-gene family, and reads without a unique V-gene family were dropped. To address suspected cross-contamination and a sequencing artifact, a later analysis removed 592 highly shared, low-generation-probability nucleotide sequences. A later analysis calculated a clonal expansion index for each public chain from normalized within-repertoire ranks of inferred template counts. In a later analysis, generation probabilities were computed with a VDJ recombination model fitted to out-of-frame rearrangements, and the resulting probabilities were checked against IGoR. Hypergeometric tests were used in a later analysis to score TCR-TCR, TCR-HLA and TCR-CMV co-occurrence, with a repertoire-size bias correction applied to the TCR pairs. In a later analysis, false discovery rates were estimated by permuting HLA or CMV assignments 20 times. In a later analysis, co-occurring TCRs were grouped using DBSCAN, with TCRdist sequence similarity added in when clustering inside HLA-allele-positive subsets. Repertoires with fewer than 30,000 or more than 120,000 public chains, plus five repertoires with anomalous nucleotide sharing, were excluded from co-occurrence clustering. TCRdb holds this immuneACCESS table with in-frame rearrangements only. Some clones are missing; in checked studies, unresolved V genes explain under half, and the rest has no known cause. D and trimming come from the DNA, and the V and J calls and clone size come from that table. The sample data list about 130,000 clones, and under 90% of these were observed just once. The ten largest clones take up about 0.63% of the sample.

The cohort was made up of 500 to 800 healthy bone marrow donors. All cohort members were sampled while nominally healthy, although unrecorded immune exposures were likely present. The donor was CMV seronegative and was included in the group of 352 seronegative cohort members. A peripheral blood sample was collected from each donor, and TCR beta sequencing was performed on peripheral blood mononuclear cells. The Qiagen DNeasy Blood Extraction Kit was used to extract genomic DNA from the blood cell samples. For this clone: No antigen is known for it. No clone much larger than this one lies a single base away; base qualities are absent.

This chain is built from TRBV27 and TRBJ1-2; there is no confident call for the D gene. This receptor was obtained from a man younger than 35 in good health and CMV-seronegative. The sequenced material came from PBMCs. The DNA sequence follows: TGTGCCAGCAGTTCGGACTGGAGTGGCTACACCTTC. It encodes CASSSDWSGYTF.